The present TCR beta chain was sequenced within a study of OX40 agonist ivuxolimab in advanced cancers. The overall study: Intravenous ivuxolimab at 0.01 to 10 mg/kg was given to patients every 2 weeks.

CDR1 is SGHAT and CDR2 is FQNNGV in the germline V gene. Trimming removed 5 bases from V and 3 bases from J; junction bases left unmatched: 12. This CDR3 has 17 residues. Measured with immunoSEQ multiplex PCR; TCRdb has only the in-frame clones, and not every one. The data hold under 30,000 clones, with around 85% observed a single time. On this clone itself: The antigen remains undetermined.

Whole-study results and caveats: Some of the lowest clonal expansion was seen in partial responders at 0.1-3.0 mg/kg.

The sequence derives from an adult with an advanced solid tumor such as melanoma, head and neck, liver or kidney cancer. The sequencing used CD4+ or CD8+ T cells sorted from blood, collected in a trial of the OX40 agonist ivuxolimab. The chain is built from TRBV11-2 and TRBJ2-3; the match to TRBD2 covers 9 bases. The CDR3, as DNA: TGTGCCAGCAGCCATACCTGGCCTAGCGGGGTTACAGATACGCAGTATTTT. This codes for CASSHTWPSGVTDTQYF.